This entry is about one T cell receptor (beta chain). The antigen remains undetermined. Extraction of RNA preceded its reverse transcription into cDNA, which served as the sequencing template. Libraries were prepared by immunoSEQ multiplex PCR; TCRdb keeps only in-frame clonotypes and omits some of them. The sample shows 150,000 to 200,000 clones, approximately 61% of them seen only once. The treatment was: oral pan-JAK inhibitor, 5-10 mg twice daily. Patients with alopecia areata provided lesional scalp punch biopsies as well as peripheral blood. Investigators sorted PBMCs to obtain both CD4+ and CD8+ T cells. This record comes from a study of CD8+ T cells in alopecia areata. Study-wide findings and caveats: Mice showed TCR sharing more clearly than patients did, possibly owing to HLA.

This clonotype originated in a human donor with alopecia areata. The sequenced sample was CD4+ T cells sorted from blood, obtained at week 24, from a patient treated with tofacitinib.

This CDR3 is CASTTTGPAPQPQHF. CDR3 DNA: TGTGCCAGCACCACAACGGGGCCCGCGCCTCAGCCCCAGCATTTT. The rearrangement uses TRBV2 and TRBJ1-5, with D tentatively TRBD1 (5 bases). CDR1 is SNHLY and CDR2 is FYNNEI in the germline V gene. CDR3 size: 15 residues. The V and J ends lost 7 bases and 6 bases respectively, with 19 bases between them.